A selection of T cell receptor beta chains follows, all from one sample in a study of cytomegalovirus exposure and HLA in healthy donors. Sequencing was performed with immunoSEQ multiplex PCR; in TCRdb, only in-frame clones are kept and a portion is missing. The table includes about 55,000 clones, about 76% detected once. Source material: PBMCs. These receptors were taken from a female donor in good health and CMV-seronegative. The CDR3 runs from the conserved cysteine through the conserved F or W. The D gene is left open where the match is weak. Where a row states a size, it is once, few, many or the class of an expanded clone; other rows omit it.

D	size	J	V	CDR3	DNA
NA	NA	TRBJ2-7	TRBV7-9	CASSPSFNYEQYF	TGTGCCAGCAGCCCCTCGTTTAACTACGAGCAGTACTTC
TRBD2	NA	TRBJ2-7	TRBV6-5	CASSYSREAYEQYF	TGTGCCAGCAGTTACTCTCGGGAGGCCTACGAGCAGTACTTC
NA	NA	TRBJ1-2	TRBV9	CASSEGTAGTNYGYTF	TGTGCCAGCAGCGAGGGGACGGCGGGAACTAACTATGGCTACACCTTC
NA	NA	TRBJ2-3	TRBV2	CASSEAPPLDTQYF	TGTGCCAGCAGTGAAGCTCCCCCACTAGATACGCAGTATTTT
NA	NA	TRBJ1-2	TRBV6-1	CASSEVGEGINYGYTF	TGTGCCAGCAGTGAAGTCGGTGAGGGAATTAACTATGGCTACACCTTC
NA	NA	TRBJ2-7	TRBV7-2	CASSPQPGGQSEQYF	TGTGCCAGCAGCCCCCAACCCGGGGGACAGAGTGAGCAGTACTTC
TRBD1	NA	TRBJ2-7	TRBV19	CASSNTRDRGPKAYEQYF	TGTGCCAGTAGCAATACCCGGGACAGGGGGCCGAAAGCCTACGAGCAGTACTTC
TRBD2	few	TRBJ2-7	TRBV6-1	CASSVETSGGYEQYF	TGTGCCAGCAGTGTCGAGACTAGCGGGGGCTACGAGCAGTACTTC
NA	NA	TRBJ2-6	TRBV28	CASSYSAVSGANVLTF	TGTGCCAGCAGTTATTCCGCGGTCTCTGGGGCCAACGTCCTGACTTTC
NA	NA	TRBJ1-1	TRBV2	CASSELRRNTEAFF	TGTGCCAGCAGTGAACTGCGGCGTAACACTGAAGCTTTCTTT
TRBD2	NA	TRBJ2-7	TRBV5-4	CASSWWTSGSEQYF	TGTGCCAGCAGCTGGTGGACTAGCGGGAGCGAGCAGTACTTC
NA	NA	TRBJ2-3	TRBV7-6	CASSLVARGPDTQYF	TGTGCCAGCAGCTTAGTAGCCAGGGGTCCAGATACGCAGTATTTT
TRBD2	once	TRBJ2-3	TRBV5-1	CASSASSGGRDTQYF	TGCGCCAGCAGCGCTTCTAGCGGGGGGAGAGATACGCAGTATTTT
TRBD1	NA	TRBJ1-6	TRBV28	CASSTPGTALYNSPLHF	TGTGCCAGCAGTACCCCCGGGACAGCTTTATATAATTCACCCCTCCACTTT
NA	once	TRBJ2-5	TRBV5-1	CASSPTAAQETQYF	TGCGCCAGCAGCCCGACAGCCGCCCAAGAGACCCAGTACTTC
NA	NA	TRBJ2-5	TRBV28	CASSSSRQSGGETQYF	TGTGCCAGCAGTTCCTCCAGACAGTCCGGTGGGGAGACCCAGTACTTC
TRBD1	NA	TRBJ1-6	TRBV6-5	CASRLTGEGSPLHF	TGTGCCAGCAGACTGACAGGGGAGGGCTCACCCCTCCACTTT
NA	NA	TRBJ1-4	TRBV15	CATSRGRQPSREKLFF	TGTGCCACCAGCAGAGGTAGACAGCCCAGTCGGGAAAAACTGTTTTTT
TRBD1	NA	TRBJ1-1	TRBV5-4	CASSSASNRGAGAEAFF	TGTGCCAGCAGTTCTGCTTCTAACAGGGGGGCCGGGGCTGAAGCTTTCTTT